This T cell receptor (beta chain) was obtained from a study of CD8 T cells in ankylosing spondylitis. Study observations and caveats: Characteristic of ankylosing spondylitis blood, it appeared, was a TCR beta motif comprising several highly homologous variants.

This clonotype was recorded at least ten times. Its antigen is currently unknown. TCRdb fed the 5' RACE reads into MiXCR, producing one record per CDR3 protein. This sample has around 430,000 distinct CDR3 sequences, with over 15% found just once. Trimming took 1 base from V and 2 from J, leaving 9 bases between them. CDR1 and CDR2 from the germline V gene are SGHTA and FQGNSA. The CDR3 runs to 15 residues. Material: blood, either unsorted or a sorted T cell fraction (not recorded which). The rearrangement joins TRBV7-2 to TRBJ2-1; no firm D call. The source is a male donor with ankylosing spondylitis. The CDR3 nucleotides read TGTGCCAGCAGCTTAGATCTTAGCCCCTACAATGAGCAGTTCTTC. Translated, it gives CASSLDLSPYNEQFF.